This TCR beta chain came from a study of blood T cells in healthy people across ages. Trimming removed 0 bases at V and 6 bases at J, with 15 bases between. In germline, CDR1 is SGHTA, CDR2 FQGNSA. The CDR3 sequence is 16 residues long. This clonotype was counted a few times. Through a sample-barcoded 5' primer and a J-beta primer mix, a second PCR was run for roughly 7 to 11 cycles. One entry per CDR3 protein results from TCRdb running MiXCR on the 5' RACE reads. The sample consists of about 290,000 distinct CDR3 sequences, 25% to 30% of them appearing once. The sequence was obtained from a woman between 65 and 79 years old in good health. J is TRBJ2-1 and V is TRBV7-2, with a possible D match to TRBD2 (6 bases). Sequenced sample: blood. CDR3 residues: CASSLAPGTAFNEQFF. CDR3 nucleotides: TGTGCCAGCAGCTTAGCCCCCGGGACTGCTTTCAATGAGCAGTTCTTC.